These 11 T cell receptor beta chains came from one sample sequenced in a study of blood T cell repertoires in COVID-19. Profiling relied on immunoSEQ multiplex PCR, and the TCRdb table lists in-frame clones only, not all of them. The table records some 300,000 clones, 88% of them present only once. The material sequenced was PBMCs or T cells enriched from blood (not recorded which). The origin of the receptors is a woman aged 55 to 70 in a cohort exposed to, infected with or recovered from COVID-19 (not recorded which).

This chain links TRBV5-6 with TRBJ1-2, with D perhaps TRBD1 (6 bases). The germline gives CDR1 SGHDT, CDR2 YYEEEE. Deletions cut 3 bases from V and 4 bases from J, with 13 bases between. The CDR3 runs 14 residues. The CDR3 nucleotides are TGTGCCAGCAGCTCCTACAGGGCCCGCTATGGCTACACCTTC. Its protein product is CASSSYRARYGYTF.

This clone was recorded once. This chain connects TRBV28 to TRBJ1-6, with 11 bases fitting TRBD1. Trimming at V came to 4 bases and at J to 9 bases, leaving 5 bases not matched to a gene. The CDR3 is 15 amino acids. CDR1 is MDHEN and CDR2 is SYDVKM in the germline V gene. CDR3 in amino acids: CASSSPGTGGSPLHF. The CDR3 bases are TGTGCCAGCAGTTCCCCTGGGACAGGGGGTTCACCCCTCCACTTT.

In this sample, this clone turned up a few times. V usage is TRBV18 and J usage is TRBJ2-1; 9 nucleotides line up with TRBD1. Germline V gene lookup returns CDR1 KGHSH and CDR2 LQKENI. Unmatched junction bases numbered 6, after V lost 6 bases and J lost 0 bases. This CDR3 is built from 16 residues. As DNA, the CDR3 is TGTGCCAGCTCGCCCGGACAGGGGAGCTCCTACAATGAGCAGTTCTTC. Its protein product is CASSPGQGSSYNEQFF.

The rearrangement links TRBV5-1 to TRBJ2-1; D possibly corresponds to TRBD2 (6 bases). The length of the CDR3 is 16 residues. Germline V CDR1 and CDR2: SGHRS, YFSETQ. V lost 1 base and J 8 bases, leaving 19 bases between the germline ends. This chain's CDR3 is CASSLSVGRAGHEQFF. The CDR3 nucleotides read TGCGCCAGCAGCTTGTCCGTCGGGAGAGCGGGTCATGAGCAGTTCTTC. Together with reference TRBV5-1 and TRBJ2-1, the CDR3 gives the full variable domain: KAGVTQTPRYLIKTRGQQVTLSCSPISGHRSVSWYQQTPGQGLQFLFEYFSETQRNKGNFPGRFSGRQFSNSRSEMNVSTLELGDSALYLCASSLSVGRAGHEQFFGPGTRLTVL.

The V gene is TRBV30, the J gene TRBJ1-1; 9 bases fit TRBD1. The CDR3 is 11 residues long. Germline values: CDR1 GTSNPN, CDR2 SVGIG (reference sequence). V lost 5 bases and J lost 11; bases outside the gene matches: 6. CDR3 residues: CAWLQGASAFF. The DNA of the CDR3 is TGTGCCTGGCTACAGGGGGCATCTGCTTTCTTT.

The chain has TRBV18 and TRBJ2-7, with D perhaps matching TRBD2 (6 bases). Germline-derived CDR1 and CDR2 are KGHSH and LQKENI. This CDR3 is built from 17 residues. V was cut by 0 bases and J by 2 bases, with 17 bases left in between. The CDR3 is CASSPPGTLSGPYEQYF. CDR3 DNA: TGTGCCAGCTCACCACCGGGGACTCTAAGCGGTCCCTACGAGCAGTACTTC.

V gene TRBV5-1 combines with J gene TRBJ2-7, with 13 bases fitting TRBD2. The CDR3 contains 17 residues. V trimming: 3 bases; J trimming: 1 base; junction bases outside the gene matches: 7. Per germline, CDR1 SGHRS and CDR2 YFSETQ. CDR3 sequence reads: CASSYGLAGVGSYEQYF. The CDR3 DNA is TGCGCCAGCAGCTACGGACTAGCGGGAGTAGGGTCCTACGAGCAGTACTTC.

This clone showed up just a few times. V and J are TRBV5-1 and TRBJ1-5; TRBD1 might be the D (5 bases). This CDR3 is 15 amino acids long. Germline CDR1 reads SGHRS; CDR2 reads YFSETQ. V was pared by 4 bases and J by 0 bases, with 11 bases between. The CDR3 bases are TGCGCCAGCAGCCCCGGGGGGTATAGCAATCAGCCCCAGCATTTT. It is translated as CASSPGGYSNQPQHF.

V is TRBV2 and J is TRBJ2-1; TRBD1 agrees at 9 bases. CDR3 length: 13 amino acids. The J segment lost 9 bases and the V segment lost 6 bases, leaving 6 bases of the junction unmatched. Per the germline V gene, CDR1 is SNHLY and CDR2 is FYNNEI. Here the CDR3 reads CASRIQGAGEQFF. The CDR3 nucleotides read TGTGCCAGCAGGATACAGGGGGCGGGTGAGCAGTTCTTC.

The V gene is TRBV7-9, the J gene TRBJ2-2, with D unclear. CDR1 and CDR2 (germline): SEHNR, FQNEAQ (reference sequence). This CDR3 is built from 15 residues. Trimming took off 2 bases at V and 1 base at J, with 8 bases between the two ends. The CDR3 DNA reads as TGTGCCAGCAGCTTACTGCCAGAGAACACCGGGGAGCTGTTTTTT. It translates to CASSLLPENTGELFF.

The CDR3 DNA reads as TGTGCCACCAGTGATTTATGGACAGGGGGATCCACAGATACGCAGTATTTT. Translating it yields CATSDLWTGGSTDTQYF. The V and J genes are TRBV24-1 and TRBJ2-3; 10 bases are shared with TRBD1. Trimming cost V 1 base and J 2 bases; bases outside gene matches: 5. The CDR3 covers 17 residues. Germline V lookup: CDR1 KGHDR, CDR2 SFDVKD.